These 26 T cell receptor beta chains share one sample of origin, sequenced in a study of CD8+CD57+ T cells in acquired aplastic anemia (dated by TCRdb to the late 2010s). The patients picked for sequencing were ones in whom flow cytometry had shown an expansion of CD8+CD57+ cells. Instrument on record: Illumina HiSeq 2000. Genomic DNA was used as template for profiling of TCR beta VDJ combinations and CDR3 sequences. Clones were called with MiXCR by TCRdb after fastp trimmed the public reads at Q25, and only in-frame beta chains were retained. CDR3 protein sequences are deduplicated, and each keeps its most common genes and DNA. Present in this sample are about 160,000 distinct CDR3 sequences, over 40% of which were seen just once. The ten biggest clones cover about 2.9% of the sample. The sequenced sample consisted of sorted CD4+, CD8+, or CD8+CD57+ T cells (not recorded which) from PBMCs. The source is a human donor with aplastic anemia.

In this sample, this clonotype turned up many times. The V call is TRBV19, the J call TRBJ1-2, with no clear D. V lost 6 bases and J lost 3, with 5 bases in between. Germline CDR1 LNHDA, CDR2 SQIVND (reference sequence). The CDR3 totals 11 residues. CDR3 bases: TGTGCCAGTAGAGCCCACTATGGCTACACCTTC. Amino acid sequence: CASRAHYGYTF.

The sample holds many counts of this clonotype. The rearrangement joins TRBV7-2 to TRBJ2-1; D might be TRBD2 (6 bases). The CDR3 sequence is 15 residues long. Germline CDR1 reads SGHTA; CDR2 reads FQGNSA. Trimming left V 5 bases short and J 4 bases short, with 15 bases between. The CDR3 DNA reads as TGTGCCAGCAGCACGCCCCCCGCGGGATACAATGAGCAGTTCTTC. This encodes CASSTPPAGYNEQFF.

This clonotype has a count of ten or more. The DNA of the CDR3 is TGTGCCAGCAGCGTAGTGGCAGGCCAAGTCTCGGGTGGCTACACCTTC. Translating it yields CASSVVAGQVSGGYTF. The J gene is TRBJ1-2, the V gene TRBV9; D uncertain. V was clipped by 0 bases and J by 7 bases, with 19 bases between them. Germline V gene data show CDR1 as SGDLS and CDR2 as YYNGEE. The CDR3 loop spans 16 amino acids.

This clonotype was detected many times. The chain has TRBV19 and TRBJ2-2; D is possibly TRBD1 (6 bases). Trimming took off 5 bases at V and 0 bases at J, with 10 bases between the two ends. The CDR3 consists of 15 residues. Germline V lookup: CDR1 LNHDA, CDR2 SQIVND (reference sequence). In nucleotides, the CDR3 is TGTGCCAGTAGTGAACAGGGTGCGAACACCGGGGAGCTGTTTTTT. Its translation: CASSEQGANTGELFF. Drawing the rest from reference TRBV19 and TRBJ2-2, the complete variable domain is DGGITQSPKYLFRKEGQNVTLSCEQNLNHDAMYWYRQDPGQGLRLIYYSQIVNDFQKGDIAEGYSVSREKKESFPLTVTSAQKNPTAFYLCASSEQGANTGELFFGEGSRLTVL.

This clonotype appeared many times. The chain uses TRBV7-2 and TRBJ2-5; D uncertain. CDR3 size: 15 residues. Germline CDR1 SGHTA, CDR2 FQGNSA. Trimming removed 2 bases at V and 2 bases at J, with 12 bases between. CDR3 sequence: CASSLYKVEQETQYF. Here the CDR3 DNA reads TGTGCCAGCAGCTTATACAAGGTAGAGCAAGAGACCCAGTACTTC.

The chain couples TRBV24-1 to TRBJ2-1, with 11 bases that match TRBD2. The V segment lost 6 bases and the J segment 7 bases; nucleotides outside the gene matches: 4. Germline assignment: CDR1 KGHDR and CDR2 SFDVKD. The CDR3 has 14 amino acids. The CDR3 sequence: CATSLAGGINEQFF. The CDR3 coding sequence is TGTGCCACCAGTCTAGCGGGAGGAATAAATGAGCAGTTCTTC.

Worth noting for this clonotype: One junction end does not reproduce the germline sequence, and a read error may be involved. The genes are TRBV10-3 and TRBJ2-1; no firm D call. The tail of the sequence fits TRBJ2-7 better, so the J call may be wrong. The germline gives CDR1 ENHRY, CDR2 SYGVKD. This CDR3 is built from 14 residues. This chain's CDR3 is CASSPLSSYNEQYF. CDR3 bases: TGTGCCAGCAGTCCTCTTAGCTCCTACAATGAGCAGTACTTC.

The sample holds many counts of this clonotype. The chain recombines TRBV19 with TRBJ1-5, with TRBD1 matching over 9 bases. The CDR3 is 15 amino acids. Germline trimming cut 5 bases from V and 4 bases from J; bases unmatched to any gene: 6. Germline V CDR1 and CDR2: LNHDA, SQIVND (reference sequence). CDR3 in amino acids: CASSVLQGANQPQHF. The CDR3 DNA reads as TGTGCCAGTAGTGTTCTACAGGGGGCGAATCAGCCCCAGCATTTT.

This clonotype was seen only a few times. The rearrangement joins TRBV15 to TRBJ1-1, with a weak D call TRBD1 (5 bases). The CDR3 totals 14 residues. The germline V gene has CDR1 LNHNV and CDR2 YYDKDF (reference sequence). V dropped 2 bases and J dropped 5 bases, with 12 bases sitting between them. The CDR3 loop reads CATSRLQGRTEAFF. As DNA, the CDR3 is TGTGCCACCAGCAGACTTCAGGGTAGGACTGAAGCTTTCTTT.

This clonotype was seen repeatedly, ten times or more. The chain carries TRBV6-6 and TRBJ1-3, with 8 positions matching TRBD1. The ends lost 6 bases at V and 0 bases at J; junction bases unmatched: 4. This CDR3 has 15 amino acids. Germline V gives CDR1 MNHNY, CDR2 SVGAGI (reference sequence). The DNA of the CDR3 is TGTGCCAGCAGCGTAGACAGGGGCTCTGGAAACACCATATATTTT. Translated: CASSVDRGSGNTIYF.

This clonotype was seen more than once but under ten times. The junction differs from germline at one of its ends, possibly a read error. V usage is TRBV7-9 and J usage is TRBJ2-5, with a possible D match to TRBD1 (6 bases). CDR3 length equals 16 residues. CDR1 SEHNR and CDR2 FQNEAQ come from the germline V gene (reference sequence). This CDR3 reads CASNLPLGGLQETQYF. The CDR3 nucleotides are TGTGCCAGCAACTTACCTCTAGGGGGTCTCCAAGAGACCCAGTACTTC.

This sequence joins TRBV2 and TRBJ1-5; D gene uncertain. The V gene lost 7 bases and the J gene lost 5 bases, with 9 bases spanning the gap. The CDR3 is 12 residues long. The germline CDR1 and CDR2 sequences are SNHLY and FYNNEI. The CDR3 is CASNSLHQPQHF. The DNA of the CDR3 is TGTGCCAGCAACTCTCTCCATCAGCCCCAGCATTTT.

The genes are TRBV20-1 and TRBJ2-7, with TRBD1 matching 9 bases. V dropped 6 bases and J dropped 6; count of bases not matched to a gene: 15. Germline V lookup: CDR1 DFQATT, CDR2 SNEGSKA (reference sequence). CDR3 length: 15 residues. The CDR3 DNA follows: TGCAGTGCACAACCCCCCAGGGACAGGGAGTTCGAGCAGTACTTC. Translating gives CSAQPPRDREFEQYF.

The chain employs TRBV15 and TRBJ2-2; a weak D match, TRBD1 (5 bases). The CDR3 length is 14 residues. Germline lookup yields CDR1 LNHNV and CDR2 YYDKDF (reference sequence). V shed 1 base and J shed 7 bases, with 10 bases lying between them. CDR3 DNA sequence: TGTGCCACCAGCAGAGTTGTAGGGGACGGGGAGCTGTTTTTT. Translating it yields CATSRVVGDGELFF.

This chain links TRBV7-6 with TRBJ1-1, with D uncertain. The V and J ends lost 0 bases and 1 base respectively, with 6 bases between them. The CDR3 is made up of 14 amino acids. The germline V gene encodes CDR1 SGHVS and CDR2 FNYEAQ. The DNA for the CDR3 is TGTGCCAGCAGCTTAGCAGGGTCGAACACTGAAGCTTTCTTT. Translation gives CASSLAGSNTEAFF.

The chain combines TRBV12-3 or TRBV12-4 with TRBJ1-5, with a possible D match to TRBD1 (5 bases). V lost 3 bases and J 5 bases, leaving 11 bases between the germline ends. CDR3 size: 14 residues. The CDR3 is CASSFAGADQPQHF. In DNA form, the CDR3 reads TGTGCCAGCAGTTTTGCCGGGGCAGATCAGCCCCAGCATTTT.

This clonotype was recorded a few times. The chain joins TRBV5-4 to TRBJ2-5, with 9 bases fitting TRBD1. The V segment lost 2 bases and the J segment 1 base; nucleotides outside the gene matches: 3. CDR3 length equals 15 residues. Germline V gives CDR1 SGHNT, CDR2 YYREEE (reference sequence). The CDR3 DNA reads as TGTGCCAGCAGCTTAACGGGACAGGGCCAAGAGACCCAGTACTTC. This gives the protein CASSLTGQGQETQYF. Full variable domain (remainder filled in from reference TRBV5-4 and TRBJ2-5): ETGVTQSPTHLIKTRGQQVTLRCSSQSGHNTVSWYQQALGQGPQFIFQYYREEENGRGNFPPRFSGLQFPNYSSELNVNALELDDSALYLCASSLTGQGQETQYFGPGTRLLVL.

There are many counts of this clonotype. The chain combines TRBV4-2 with TRBJ2-7; no clear D gene. The germline gives CDR1 LGHNA, CDR2 YNFKEQ. The CDR3 runs to 12 residues. V was shortened by 5 bases and J by 2 bases, with 7 bases between the two germline ends. DNA for the CDR3: TGTGCCAGCAGCGCCCGGGCCTACGAGCAGTACTTC. Its translation is CASSARAYEQYF.

This clonotype was counted only a few times. Since the CDR3 does not end with the conserved phenylalanine or tryptophan, this likely comes from a read error. The rearrangement joins TRBV3-1 to TRBJ1-5, with D uncertain. The CDR3 covers 13 residues. Trimming took off 1 base at V and 9 bases at J, with 10 bases between the two ends. The V gene's germline CDR1 is LGHDT and CDR2 YNNKEL (reference sequence). The CDR3 protein is CASSQGYGRPQHL. In DNA form, the CDR3 reads TGTGCCAGCAGCCAAGGGTACGGTAGGCCCCAGCATCTT.

The V and J genes are TRBV20-1 and TRBJ2-3; TRBD1 matches 7 bases. J gave up 0 bases and V 0 bases, and 9 bases lay outside the gene matches. CDR1 and CDR2 (germline): DFQATT, SNEGSKA (reference sequence). The CDR3 runs 17 residues. The CDR3 DNA is TGCAGTGCTAGAGATAGGTCCAGGGGGATTAGCACAGATACGCAGTATTTT. It encodes CSARDRSRGISTDTQYF.

A note on this clonotype: A much larger clonotype is one base distant, so this may be a read error. CDR3 sequence: CAITPEKGNAEAFF. The CDR3, as DNA: TGTGCCATCACCCCAGAGAAGGGTAACGCTGAAGCTTTCTTT. The J gene is TRBJ1-1, the V gene TRBV10-3; D is uncertain. V lost 7 bases and J 6 bases, leaving 18 bases between the germline ends. CDR3 length: 14 amino acids. Germline values: CDR1 ENHRY, CDR2 SYGVKD.

The sample holds many counts of this clonotype. The V gene is TRBV10-3, the J gene TRBJ1-5; 7 positions agree with TRBD1. CDR3 length: 14 amino acids. V lost 6 bases and J lost 0; bases outside the gene matches: 2. Germline CDR1 ENHRY, CDR2 SYGVKD. CDR3 in amino acids: CAIRGTDSNQPQHF. In DNA, the CDR3 is TGTGCCATCAGGGGGACAGATAGCAATCAGCCCCAGCATTTT.

This clonotype showed up many times. The DNA for the CDR3 is TGTGCCAGCACCTCTAGCGGGGGGGTAGGCACAGATACGCAGTATTTT. It translates to CASTSSGGVGTDTQYF. V and J are TRBV7-2 and TRBJ2-3, with 12 bases matching TRBD2. Trimming took 7 bases from V and 1 from J; bases not matched to a gene: 6. Germline V gives CDR1 SGHTA, CDR2 FQGNSA. This CDR3 comprises 16 residues.

This chain links TRBV7-9 with TRBJ1-4; D remains unclear. Trimming cost V 5 bases and J 3 bases, with 7 bases left between them. CDR3 length: 13 residues. CDR1 SEHNR and CDR2 FQNEAQ come from the germline V gene (reference sequence). CDR3 nucleotide sequence: TGTGCCAGCAGCGTCAGAGCTAATGAAAAACTGTTTTTT. It yields the protein CASSVRANEKLFF.

The sample holds a few counts of this clonotype. The J gene is TRBJ1-1, the V gene TRBV10-2, with 11 bases that match TRBD1. Losses at the gene ends were 6 bases for V and 5 bases for J; bases not matched to a gene: 5. There are 14 residues in the CDR3. Germline V gene lookup returns CDR1 WSHSY and CDR2 SAAADI. CDR3 in DNA: TGCGCCAGCAGGATCGGACAGGGGGCAACTGAAGCTTTCTTT. Protein product: CASRIGQGATEAFF.

This clonotype was counted many times. The rearrangement links TRBV7-6 to TRBJ1-1, with TRBD1 as a possible D gene (5 bases). V lost 5 bases and J 3 bases, leaving 10 bases between the germline ends. This CDR3 comprises 13 residues. Germline V CDR1 and CDR2: SGHVS, FNYEAQ. As DNA, the CDR3 is TGTGCCAGCAGCCGGTCAGGGTACACTGAAGCTTTCTTT. It translates to CASSRSGYTEAFF. Full variable domain (missing parts from reference TRBV7-6 and TRBJ1-1): GAGVSQSPRYKVTKRGQDVALRCDPISGHVSLYWYRQALGQGPEFLTYFNYEAQQDKSGLPNDRFSAERPEGSISTLTIQRTEQRDSAMYRCASSRSGYTEAFFGQGTRLTVV.